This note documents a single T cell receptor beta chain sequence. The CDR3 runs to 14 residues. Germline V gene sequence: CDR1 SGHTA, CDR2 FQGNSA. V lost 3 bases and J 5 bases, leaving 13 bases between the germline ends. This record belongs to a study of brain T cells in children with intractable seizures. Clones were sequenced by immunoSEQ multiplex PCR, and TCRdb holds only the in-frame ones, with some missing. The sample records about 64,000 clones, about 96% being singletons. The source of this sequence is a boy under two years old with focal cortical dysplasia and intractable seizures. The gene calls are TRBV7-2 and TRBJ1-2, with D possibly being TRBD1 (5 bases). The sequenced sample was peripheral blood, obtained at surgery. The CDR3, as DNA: TGTGCCAGCAGCTTGGGGGTCGATGGATATGGCTACACCTTC. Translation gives CASSLGVDGYGYTF.